Shown below are 15 T cell receptor beta chains from a single sample sequenced in a study of PD-1 blockade in classical Hodgkin lymphoma. The table came from immunoSEQ multiplex PCR; TCRdb's copy has only in-frame clones and leaves some out. The sample consists of fewer than 35,000 clones, about 88% of them appearing once. The time point denotes: newly diagnosed, previously untreated cHL patient sample. It was by magnetic negative selection that CD4+ T cells were purified from thawed PBMCs. The source material was CD4+ T cells from blood. Every receptor here comes from a human donor with classical Hodgkin lymphoma.

This clone has a single count. This chain links TRBV11-2 with TRBJ2-5; D assignment may be TRBD1 or TRBD2 (5 bases each). The V end lost 2 bases, the J end lost 5 bases, and 12 bases lay between the germline ends. Germline V CDR1 and CDR2: SGHAT, FQNNGV. The CDR3 spans 14 residues. CDR3 DNA: TGTGCCAGCAGCTTATTCGGGACCAAGGAGACCCAGTACTTC. Its protein is CASSLFGTKETQYF. Complete variable domain (other parts from reference TRBV11-2 and TRBJ2-5): EAGVAQSPRYKIIEKRQSVAFWCNPISGHATLYWYQQILGQGPKLLIQFQNNGVVDDSQLPKDRFSAERLKGVDSTLKIQPAKLEDSAVYLCASSLFGTKETQYFGPGTRLLVL.

The chain combines TRBV28 with TRBJ2-1, with 11 bases fitting TRBD2. V was pared by 3 bases and J by 3 bases, with 4 bases of the junction left unmatched. The CDR3 is 16 amino acids. The germline V gene encodes CDR1 MDHEN and CDR2 SYDVKM. This CDR3 reads CASSFSTSGDYNEQFF. The CDR3 region has the DNA TGTGCCAGCAGTTTCTCGACTAGCGGGGACTACAATGAGCAGTTCTTC. Variable domain in full (rest from reference TRBV28 and TRBJ2-1): DVKVTQSSRYLVKRTGEKVFLECVQDMDHENMFWYRQDPGLGLRLIYFSYDVKMKEKGDIPEGYSVSREKKERFSLILESASTNQTSMYLCASSFSTSGDYNEQFFGPGTRLTVL.

This clone occurred once. The J gene is TRBJ2-3, the V gene TRBV6-5; D gene ambiguous. The germline V and J ends were trimmed by 5 bases and 0 bases, with 9 bases remaining between them. The length of the CDR3 is 14 residues. In germline, CDR1 is MNHEY, CDR2 SVGAGI. CDR3 region: CASSGVSSTDTQYF. As DNA, the CDR3 is TGTGCCAGCAGTGGGGTGTCTAGCACAGATACGCAGTATTTT.

V is TRBV7-3 and J is TRBJ1-2, with unresolved D. This CDR3 region has 14 residues. The germline CDR1 and CDR2 sequences are SGHTA and FQGTGA. Trimming left V 5 bases short and J 6 bases short, with 16 bases between. The CDR3 sequence is CASSRGRSSHGYTF. CDR3 bases: TGTGCCAGCAGCCGTGGAAGGTCCTCACATGGCTACACCTTC.

The chain uses TRBV5-5 and TRBJ2-3; D possibly corresponds to TRBD2 (6 bases). V was cut by 3 bases and J by 5 bases, with 13 bases left in between. The length of the CDR3 is 14 residues. CDR1 is SGHKS, CDR2 YYEKEE, per germline (reference sequence). CDR3: CASSYRDFVDTQYF. CDR3 DNA sequence: TGTGCCAGCAGCTACCGGGACTTTGTAGATACGCAGTATTTT.

The DNA of the CDR3 is TGTGCTACAGAGAGGGTCTCCTACAATGAGCAGTTCTTC. This sequence encodes CATERVSYNEQFF. This chain uses TRBV6-1 with TRBJ2-1; possible D gene TRBD2, 5 bases. The germline gives CDR1 MNHNS, CDR2 SASEGT. The CDR3 has 13 residues.

This chain joins TRBV18 and TRBJ1-3; weak D call: TRBD1 (5 bases). Trimming took off 2 bases at V and 7 bases at J, with 12 bases between the two ends. From germline, CDR1 is KGHSH and CDR2 LQKENI. This CDR3 region has 14 residues. CDR3 amino acids: CASSPKGSRNTIYF. DNA for the CDR3: TGTGCCAGCTCACCAAAGGGGAGCCGGAACACCATATATTTT.

The count of this clone is one. The chain carries TRBV6-1 and TRBJ2-3; TRBD2 agrees at 8 bases. Trimming at V came to 0 bases and at J to 0 bases, leaving 8 bases not matched to a gene. The CDR3 totals 18 residues. Germline V gene data show CDR1 as MNHNS and CDR2 as SASEGT. The CDR3 reads CASSEAGASGLSTDTQYF. The CDR3 nucleotides read TGTGCCAGCAGTGAAGCGGGGGCTAGCGGGCTAAGCACAGATACGCAGTATTTT.

This rearrangement joins TRBV11-3 to TRBJ2-2; D perhaps matches TRBD1 (5 bases). Germline V lookup: CDR1 SGHNT, CDR2 YENEEA. The length of the CDR3 is 13 residues. V was pared by 1 base and J by 5 bases, with 5 bases between. CDR3 DNA: TGTGCCAGCAGCTTAGGACAGACCGGGGAGCTGTTTTTT. It translates to CASSLGQTGELFF.

The rearrangement links TRBV6-1 to TRBJ2-7; no firm D call. V was shortened by 2 bases and J by 5 bases, with 10 bases between the two germline ends. CDR3 size: 13 residues. Germline CDR1 and CDR2: MNHNS and SASEGT. The CDR3 protein is CASSEILADEQYF. In DNA form, the CDR3 reads TGTGCCAGCAGTGAAATTTTGGCGGACGAGCAGTACTTC.

V and J are TRBV19 and TRBJ2-2; 12 bases agree with TRBD1. V dropped 3 bases and J dropped 2; count of bases not matched to a gene: 1. The CDR3 consists of 16 residues. CDR1 LNHDA and CDR2 SQIVND come from the germline V gene (reference sequence). The CDR3 nucleotides are TGTGCCAGTAGTATCGGGACAGGGGGCAACACCGGGGAGCTGTTTTTT. This encodes CASSIGTGGNTGELFF.

This chain uses TRBV7-3 with TRBJ2-1; D ambiguous. CDR3 size: 15 residues. Germline CDR1 SGHTA, CDR2 FQGTGA. V was cut by 1 base and J by 0 bases, with 7 bases left in between. The CDR3 bases are TGTGCCAGCAGCTTAAGCGACTCCTCCTACAATGAGCAGTTCTTC. Encoded protein: CASSLSDSSYNEQFF.

The rearrangement links TRBV2 to TRBJ2-3; D perhaps matches TRBD2 (5 bases). There are 15 residues in the CDR3. Germline V gene data show CDR1 as SNHLY and CDR2 as FYNNEI. Trimming pared 1 base from V and 2 bases from J, leaving 10 bases between. In DNA form, the CDR3 reads TGTGCCAGCAGTGAAGGAGCGGAGGACACAGATACGCAGTATTTT. Translated: CASSEGAEDTDTQYF.

To note about this clone: Other nucleotide sequences in the sample specify the same CDR3. The chain combines TRBV5-5 with TRBJ2-5; D gene ambiguous. The V end was cut by 3 bases, the J end by 3 bases, with 9 bases between. Germline V gene lookup returns CDR1 SGHKS and CDR2 YYEKEE (reference sequence). The CDR3 contains 13 residues. Here the CDR3 DNA reads TGTGCCAGCAGCTCGCTGGCTGAAGAGACCCAGTACTTC. Translation: CASSSLAEETQYF.

The chain combines TRBV13 with TRBJ2-7; possibly TRBD1 for D (5 bases). Germline CDR1 is PRHDT and CDR2 is FYEKMQ (reference sequence). CDR3 length equals 14 residues. Trimming took 0 bases from V and 3 from J, leaving 9 bases between them. The CDR3 sequence: CASSLGNQGYEQYV. CDR3 in DNA: TGTGCCAGCAGCTTAGGGAATCAGGGCTACGAGCAGTACGTC.